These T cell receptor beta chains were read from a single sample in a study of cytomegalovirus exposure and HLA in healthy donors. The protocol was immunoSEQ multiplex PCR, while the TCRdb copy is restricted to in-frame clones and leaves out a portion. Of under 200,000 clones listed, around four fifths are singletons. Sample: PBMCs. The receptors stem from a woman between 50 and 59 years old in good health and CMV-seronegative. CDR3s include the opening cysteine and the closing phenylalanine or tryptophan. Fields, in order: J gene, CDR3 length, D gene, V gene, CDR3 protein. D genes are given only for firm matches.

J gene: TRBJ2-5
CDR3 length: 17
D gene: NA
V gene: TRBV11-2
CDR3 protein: CASSHRGAGWPQETQYF

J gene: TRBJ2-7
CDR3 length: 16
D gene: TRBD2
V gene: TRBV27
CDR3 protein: CASSGRGLAATYEQYF

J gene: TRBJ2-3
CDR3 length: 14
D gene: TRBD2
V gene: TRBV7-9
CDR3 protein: CASGLAGSTDTQYF

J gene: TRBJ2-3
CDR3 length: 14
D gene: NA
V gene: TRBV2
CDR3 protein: CASDPGAVGEAQYF

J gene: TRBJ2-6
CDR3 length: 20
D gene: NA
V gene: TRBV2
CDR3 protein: CASLQTQTGPLYSGANVLTF

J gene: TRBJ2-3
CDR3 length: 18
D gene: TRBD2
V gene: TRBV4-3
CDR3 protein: CASSQNPKGSGSTDTQYF

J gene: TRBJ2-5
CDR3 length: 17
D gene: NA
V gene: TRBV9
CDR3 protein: CASSVGLGGKRKETQYF

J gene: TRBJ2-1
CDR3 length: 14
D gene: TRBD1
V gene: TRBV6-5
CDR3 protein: CASSRGTAYNEQFF

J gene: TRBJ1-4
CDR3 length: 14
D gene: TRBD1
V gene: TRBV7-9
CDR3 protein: CASSLQRQGEKLFF

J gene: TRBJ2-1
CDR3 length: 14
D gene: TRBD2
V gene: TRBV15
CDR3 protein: CATRTGGVINEQFF

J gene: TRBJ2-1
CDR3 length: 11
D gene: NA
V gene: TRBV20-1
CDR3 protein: CSARGDNEQFF

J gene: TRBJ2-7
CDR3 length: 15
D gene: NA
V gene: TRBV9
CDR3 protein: CASSPYSKSSNEQYF

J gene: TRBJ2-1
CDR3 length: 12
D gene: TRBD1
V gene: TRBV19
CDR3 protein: CASGDRYNEQFF

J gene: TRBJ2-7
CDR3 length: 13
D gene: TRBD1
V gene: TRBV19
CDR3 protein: CASSRKTGVEQYF

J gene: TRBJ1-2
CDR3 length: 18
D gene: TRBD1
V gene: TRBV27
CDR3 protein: CASPLGQGSRGVFHGYTF

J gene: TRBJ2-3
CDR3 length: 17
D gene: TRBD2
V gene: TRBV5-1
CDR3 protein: CASSLAPLAGVTDTQYF

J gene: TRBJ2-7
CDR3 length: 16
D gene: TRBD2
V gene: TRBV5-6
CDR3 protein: CASSLGPGGISYEQYF

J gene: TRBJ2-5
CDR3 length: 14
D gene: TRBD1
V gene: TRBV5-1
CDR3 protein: CASSDRTGGETQYF

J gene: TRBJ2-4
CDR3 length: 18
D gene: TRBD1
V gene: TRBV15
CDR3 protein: CATSRASGQGGTQNIQYF

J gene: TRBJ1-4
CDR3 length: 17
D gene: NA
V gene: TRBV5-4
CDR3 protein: CASSPLGPGLVREKLFF

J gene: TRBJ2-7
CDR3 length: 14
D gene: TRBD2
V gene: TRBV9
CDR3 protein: CASGAGGSFYEQYF

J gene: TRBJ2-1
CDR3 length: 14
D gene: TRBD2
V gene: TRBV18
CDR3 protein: CASSPPGGASEQFF

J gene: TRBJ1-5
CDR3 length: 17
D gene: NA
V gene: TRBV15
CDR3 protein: CATSRVGGGWGNQPQHF

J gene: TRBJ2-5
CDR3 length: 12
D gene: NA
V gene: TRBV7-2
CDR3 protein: CASSLRRGPEYF

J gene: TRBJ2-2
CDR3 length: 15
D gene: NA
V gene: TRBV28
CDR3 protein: CASVRGYSNTGELFF

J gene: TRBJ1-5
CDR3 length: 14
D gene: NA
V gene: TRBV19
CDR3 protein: CASSQHSSNQPQHF

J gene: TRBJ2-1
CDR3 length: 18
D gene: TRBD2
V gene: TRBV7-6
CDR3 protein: CASSRPPLAGDLYNEQFF

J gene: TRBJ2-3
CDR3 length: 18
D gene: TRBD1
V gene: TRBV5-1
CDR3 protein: CASSIGQGAFSSTDTQYF

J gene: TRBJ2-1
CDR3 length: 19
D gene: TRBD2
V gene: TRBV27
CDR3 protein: CASSLFMGREGGGYNEQFF

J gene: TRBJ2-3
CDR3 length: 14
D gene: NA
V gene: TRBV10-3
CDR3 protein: CAISENLVTDTQYF

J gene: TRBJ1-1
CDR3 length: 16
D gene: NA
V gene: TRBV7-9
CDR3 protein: CASSLGVGSGSTEAFF

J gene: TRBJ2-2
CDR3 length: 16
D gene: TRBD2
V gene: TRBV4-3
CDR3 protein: CASSQDYAGGAGELFF

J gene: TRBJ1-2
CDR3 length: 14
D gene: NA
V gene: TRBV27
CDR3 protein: CASSLWGRNYGYTF

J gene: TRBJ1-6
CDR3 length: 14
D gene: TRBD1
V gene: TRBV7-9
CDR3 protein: CASSMTGQNSPLHF

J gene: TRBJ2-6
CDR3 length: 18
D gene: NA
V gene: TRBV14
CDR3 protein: CASSQRGGLSSGANVLTF

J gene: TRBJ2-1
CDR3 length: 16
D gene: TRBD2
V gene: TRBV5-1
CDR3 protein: CASSLPLSSGSDEQFF

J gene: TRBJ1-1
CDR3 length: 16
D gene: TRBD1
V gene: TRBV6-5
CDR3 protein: CASSYGTGTGDTEAFF

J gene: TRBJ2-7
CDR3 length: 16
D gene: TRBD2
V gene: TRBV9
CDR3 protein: CASSVLGTSVSSEQYF

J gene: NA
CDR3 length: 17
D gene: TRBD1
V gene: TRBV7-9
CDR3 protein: CASSLVLGDRGTYEQYF

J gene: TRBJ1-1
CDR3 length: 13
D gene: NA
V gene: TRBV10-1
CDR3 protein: CATHKPGFPYPFF

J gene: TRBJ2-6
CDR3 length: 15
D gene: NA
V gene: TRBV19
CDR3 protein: CASSPNRAGANVLTF

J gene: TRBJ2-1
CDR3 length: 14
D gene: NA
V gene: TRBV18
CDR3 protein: CASSPSPTTSEQFF

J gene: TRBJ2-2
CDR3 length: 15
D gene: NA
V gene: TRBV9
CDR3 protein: CASSVEQAGTGELFF

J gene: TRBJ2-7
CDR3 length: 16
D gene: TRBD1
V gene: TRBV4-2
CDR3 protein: CASSQDSEDRSYEQYF

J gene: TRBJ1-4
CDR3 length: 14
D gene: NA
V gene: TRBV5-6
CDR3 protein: CASSSPVQGEKLFF

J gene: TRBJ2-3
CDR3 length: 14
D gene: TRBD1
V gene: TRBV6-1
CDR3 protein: CASMRTGVGDTQYF

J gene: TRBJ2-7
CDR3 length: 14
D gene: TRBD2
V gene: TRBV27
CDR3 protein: CASRAPGLGGEQYF